Listed here is a single TCR beta chain. The antigen is unknown. Being one base from a much bigger clone, this may be a read error. Stated time point: persistent/refractory GD, antithyroid drugs over 5 years with positive TRAb. Extracted RNA from PBMCs served as the source of the TCR library. Patients met American Thyroid Association criteria for Graves' disease. This sample is drawn from a study of regulatory T cells in long-lasting Graves disease. Construction of the TCR beta libraries employed iRepertoire HTBI primers in conjunction with Arm-PCR of CDR3 regions. TCRdb processed the multiplex PCR reads anew with MiXCR; each CDR3 protein has one entry. The sample yields around 300,000 distinct CDR3 sequences, 20% to 25% seen once. Study-wide results and limits: No thyroid tissue was studied; the work used peripheral blood only. Because few samples were included, accuracy may have been lower. Patients with persistent disease showed a bias toward TRBV28, TRBJ1-2 and TRBJ2-5.

The length of the CDR3 is 14 residues. The V gene's germline CDR1 is MNHEY and CDR2 SVGEGT. This receptor was obtained from a female donor with Graves disease. The chain links TRBV6-2 or TRBV6-3 to TRBJ1-2; possible D gene TRBD1, 5 bases. This material consisted of peripheral blood mononuclear cells (PBMCs), taken when the disease was refractory, from a patient treated with antithyroid drugs. CDR3 nucleotide sequence: TGTGCCGGCAGTCCTGGGGGAGACGGGTATGGCTACACCTTC. It codes for CAGSPGGDGYGYTF.